The 8 T cell receptor beta chains given below trace back to one sample, sequenced in a study of T cell changes during pregnancy in multiple sclerosis. TCRdb's copy holds only in-frame clones and misses some; the assay was immunoSEQ multiplex PCR. The top ten clones hold more than 0.9% of a sample with 70,000 to 90,000 clones, just under 95% of them seen once. The sample was peripheral blood, taken in the first trimester of pregnancy. The receptor set was obtained from a female donor with multiple sclerosis, enrolled in a pregnancy study.

Here the CDR3 reads CASSSAYEQYF. Here the CDR3 DNA reads TGTGCCAGTTCCTCTGCCTACGAGCAGTACTTC. The rearrangement uses TRBV19 and TRBJ2-7, with D hard to call. Between the trimmed V and J ends, which lost 8 bases and 2 bases, there was a span of 7 bases. The CDR3 runs to 11 residues. The V gene's germline CDR1 is LNHDA and CDR2 SQIVND (reference sequence).

The chain uses TRBV9 and TRBJ2-1; the D is unclear. Trimming removed 7 bases from V and 2 bases from J, with 19 bases in between. Germline CDR1 SGDLS, CDR2 YYNGEE. CDR3 size: 16 residues. DNA for the CDR3: TGTGCCAGCGCGTTCTATAGTTCGCAACCCTACAATGAGCAGTTCTTC. Encoded protein: CASAFYSSQPYNEQFF. The entire variable domain, with the rest obtained from reference TRBV9 and TRBJ2-1, is as follows: DSGVTQTPKHLITATGQRVTLRCSPRSGDLSVYWYQQSLDQGLQFLIQYYNGEERAKGNILERFSAQQFPDLHSELNLSSLELGDSALYFCASAFYSSQPYNEQFFGPGTRLTVL.

CDR3 nucleotide sequence: TGTGCCAGCAGCTTGCTTGGTGGCTCCGGGGAGCTGTTTTTT. Protein sequence: CASSLLGGSGELFF. The chain combines TRBV7-2 with TRBJ2-2; D is unresolved. Looked up from germline, CDR1 is SGHTA and CDR2 is FQGNSA. Trimming took off 3 bases at V and 6 bases at J, with 11 bases between the two ends. The CDR3 runs to 14 residues. Based on the CDR3 plus reference TRBV7-2 and TRBJ2-2, the full variable domain is GAGVSQSPSNKVTEKGKDVELRCDPISGHTALYWYRQSLGQGLEFLIYFQGNSAPDKSGLPSDRFSAERTGGSVSTLTIQRTQQEDSAVYLCASSLLGGSGELFFGEGSRLTVL.

The chain carries TRBV7-2 and TRBJ1-1; perhaps TRBD1 as D (5 bases). CDR1 SGHTA and CDR2 FQGNSA come from the germline V gene. The length of the CDR3 is 14 residues. V was pared by 3 bases and J by 1 base, with 9 bases between. The CDR3 spells CASSFDSRNTEAFF. The CDR3 region has the DNA TGTGCCAGCAGCTTTGACAGTAGGAACACTGAAGCTTTCTTT.

The chain carries TRBV2 and TRBJ1-2, with TRBD1 matching over 7 bases. CDR1 is SNHLY and CDR2 is FYNNEI in the germline V gene. After removal of 2 bases from V and 2 bases from J, the junction contained 5 bases not matched to a gene. The CDR3 is made up of 15 amino acids. The CDR3 nucleotides read TGTGCCAGCAGTGAATTCCTGACAGGGAACTATGGCTACACCTTC. Encoded protein: CASSEFLTGNYGYTF.

The chain uses TRBV12-5 and TRBJ1-5; TRBD1 is a possible D gene (6 bases). The CDR3 consists of 16 residues. Per the germline V gene, CDR1 is LGHNT and CDR2 is FRNRAP. V shed 0 bases and J shed 2 bases, with 11 bases lying between them. The chain's CDR3 is CASGLVQGVGNQPQHF. As DNA, the CDR3 is TGTGCTAGTGGTTTGGTACAGGGTGTAGGCAATCAGCCCCAGCATTTT.

The chain recombines TRBV18 with TRBJ2-2; 10 nucleotides align to TRBD1. Per the germline V gene, CDR1 is KGHSH and CDR2 is LQKENI. V shed 3 bases and J 2 bases; nucleotides not matched to a gene: 0. The CDR3 runs to 15 residues. The CDR3 nucleotides are TGTGCCAGCTCACCGACAGGGGGCAACACCGGGGAGCTGTTTTTT. This encodes CASSPTGGNTGELFF.

This rearrangement joins TRBV7-3 to TRBJ1-4; tentatively, D is TRBD1 (5 bases). CDR3 length equals 15 residues. Germline CDR1 SGHTA, CDR2 FQGTGA. The germline V and J ends were trimmed by 3 bases and 6 bases, with 14 bases remaining between them. The CDR3 bases are TGTGCCAGCAGCTTGAGCCATGGGGCCCATGAAAAACTGTTTTTT. This translates into CASSLSHGAHEKLFF. Using reference TRBV7-3 and TRBJ1-4 for the parts outside the CDR3, the full variable domain is GAGVSQTPSNKVTEKGKYVELRCDPISGHTALYWYRQSLGQGPEFLIYFQGTGAADDSGLPNDRFFAVRPEGSVSTLKIQRTERGDSAVYLCASSLSHGAHEKLFFGSGTQLSVL.